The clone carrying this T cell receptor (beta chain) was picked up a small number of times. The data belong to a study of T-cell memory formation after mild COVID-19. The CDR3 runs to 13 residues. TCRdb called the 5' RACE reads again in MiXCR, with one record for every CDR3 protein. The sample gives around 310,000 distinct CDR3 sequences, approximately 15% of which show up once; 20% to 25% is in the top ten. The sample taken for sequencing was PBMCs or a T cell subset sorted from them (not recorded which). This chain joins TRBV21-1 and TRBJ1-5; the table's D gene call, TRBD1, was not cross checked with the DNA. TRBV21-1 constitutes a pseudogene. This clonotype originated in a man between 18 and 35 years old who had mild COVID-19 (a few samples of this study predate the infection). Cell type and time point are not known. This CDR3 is CASSLWTARPQHF. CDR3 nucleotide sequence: TGTGCCAGCAGCCTTTGGACAGCCCGGCCCCAGCATTTT.